This TCR beta chain stems from a study of blood T cells in healthy people across ages. General observations from the study: The percentage of naive T cells correlated strongly with TCR beta diversity.

There are 17 residues in the CDR3. Per the germline V gene, CDR1 is MNHNS and CDR2 is SASEGT. J gave up 6 bases and V 4 bases, and 12 bases lay outside the gene matches. Details on this clonotype: Its target is unknown.

A second roughly 6 to 12 cycle PCR used barcoded and J-beta primers. Every molecule of cDNA carried a tag from a template-switch adaptor with 12 random nucleotides. Using its own MiXCR run on the 5' RACE reads, TCRdb lists one record per CDR3 protein. The sample lists about 670,000 distinct CDR3 sequences; 40% to 45% were seen once. The sequenced sample consisted of blood. The rearrangement joins TRBV6-1 to TRBJ2-3; 11 bases match TRBD2. The sequence was obtained from a man older than 75 in good health. In DNA form, the CDR3 reads TGTGCCAGCAGTGCCCTTAGCGGGGGGGCGGGGATGGATACGCAGTATTTT. The encoded protein is CASSALSGGAGMDTQYF.